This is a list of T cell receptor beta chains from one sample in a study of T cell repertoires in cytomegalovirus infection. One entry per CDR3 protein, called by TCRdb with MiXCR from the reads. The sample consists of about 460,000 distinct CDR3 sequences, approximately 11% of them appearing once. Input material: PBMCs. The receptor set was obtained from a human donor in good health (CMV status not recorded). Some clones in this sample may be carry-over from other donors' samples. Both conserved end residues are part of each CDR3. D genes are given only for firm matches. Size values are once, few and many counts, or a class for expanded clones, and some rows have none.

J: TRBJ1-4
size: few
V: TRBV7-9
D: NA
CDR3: CASSVQGPNEKLFF
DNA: TGTGCCAGCAGCGTCCAGGGTCCCAATGAAAAACTGTTTTTT

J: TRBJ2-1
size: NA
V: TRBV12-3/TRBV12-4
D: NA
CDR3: CASSFRDDGNEQFF
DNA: TGTGCCAGCAGTTTCAGGGACGACGGCAATGAGCAGTTCTTC

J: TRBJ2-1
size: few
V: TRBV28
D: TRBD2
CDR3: CASSKPGLAGKEQFF
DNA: TGTGCCAGCTCGAAGCCGGGACTAGCGGGAAAAGAGCAGTTCTTC

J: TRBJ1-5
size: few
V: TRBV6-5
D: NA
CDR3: CASSYSAGQPQHF
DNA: TGTGCCAGCAGTTACTCGGCGGGTCAGCCCCAGCATTTT

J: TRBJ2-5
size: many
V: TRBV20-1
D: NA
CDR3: CSARGTDQETQYF
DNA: TGCAGTGCTAGAGGGACAGACCAAGAGACCCAGTACTTC

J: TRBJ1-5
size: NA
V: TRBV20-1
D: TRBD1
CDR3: CSARTGLRQPQHF
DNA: TGCAGTGCTAGGACAGGGCTGAGGCAGCCCCAGCATTTT

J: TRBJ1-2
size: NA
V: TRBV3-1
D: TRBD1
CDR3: CASSAPGQGNHGYTF
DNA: TGTGCCAGCAGCGCACCGGGACAGGGAAACCATGGCTACACCTTC

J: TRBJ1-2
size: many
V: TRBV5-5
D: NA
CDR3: CASSLEMWGAYGYTF
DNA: TGTGCCAGCAGCTTGGAGATGTGGGGCGCCTATGGCTACACCTTC

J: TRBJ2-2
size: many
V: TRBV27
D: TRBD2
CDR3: CASTLAGPNTGELFF
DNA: TGTGCCAGCACCTTAGCGGGGCCGAACACCGGGGAGCTGTTTTTT

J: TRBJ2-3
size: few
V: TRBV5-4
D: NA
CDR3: CASSLSNSLSLGDTQYF
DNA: TGTGCCAGCAGCTTGAGCAACAGCCTTTCCCTCGGGGATACGCAGTATTTT

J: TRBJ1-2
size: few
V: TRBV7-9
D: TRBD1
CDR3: CAGETGQVPYGYTF
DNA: TGTGCCGGGGAGACGGGACAGGTACCTTATGGCTACACCTTC

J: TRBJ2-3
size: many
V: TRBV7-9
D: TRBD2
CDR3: CASSPGWAGVSTDTQYF
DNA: TGTGCCAGCAGCCCCGGGTGGGCGGGAGTGTCCACAGATACGCAGTATTTT

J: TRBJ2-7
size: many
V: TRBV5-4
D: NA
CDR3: CASSPTGALYEQYF
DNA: TGTGCCAGCAGCCCGACCGGGGCCCTCTACGAGCAGTACTTC

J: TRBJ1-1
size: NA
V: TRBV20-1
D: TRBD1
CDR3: CSAVTGVNTEAFF
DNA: TGCAGTGCTGTGACAGGGGTGAACACTGAAGCTTTCTTT

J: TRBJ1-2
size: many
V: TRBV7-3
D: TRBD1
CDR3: CASSPRGGDGYTF
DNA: TGTGCCAGCAGCCCAAGAGGGGGCGATGGCTACACCTTC

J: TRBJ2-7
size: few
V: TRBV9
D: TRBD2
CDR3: CASSVGLAESYEQYF
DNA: TGTGCCAGCAGCGTAGGACTAGCGGAATCCTACGAGCAGTACTTC

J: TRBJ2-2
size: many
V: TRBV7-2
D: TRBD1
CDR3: CASRGRGTGELFF
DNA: TGTGCCAGCAGGGGCAGGGGGACCGGGGAGCTGTTTTTT

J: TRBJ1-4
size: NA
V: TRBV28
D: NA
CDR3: CASRPQGNEKLFF
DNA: TGTGCCAGCAGGCCTCAGGGGAATGAAAAACTGTTTTTT

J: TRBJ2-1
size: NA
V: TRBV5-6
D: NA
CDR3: CASSLGSVGWEQFF
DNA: TGTGCCAGCAGCTTGGGTTCGGTGGGTTGGGAGCAGTTCTTC

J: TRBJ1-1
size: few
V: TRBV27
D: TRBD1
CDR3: CASSSTGGRATEAFF
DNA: TGTGCCAGCAGTTCAACAGGGGGTAGGGCCACTGAAGCTTTCTTT

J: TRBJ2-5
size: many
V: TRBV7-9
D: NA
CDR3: CASTPPGSPETQYF
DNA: TGTGCCAGCACCCCCCCGGGGTCTCCGGAGACCCAGTACTTC

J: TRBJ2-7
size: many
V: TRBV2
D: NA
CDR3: CASNGDINYEQYF
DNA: TGTGCCAGCAACGGGGACATCAACTACGAGCAGTACTTC

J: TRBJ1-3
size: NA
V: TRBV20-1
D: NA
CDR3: CSARSSSGNTIYF
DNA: TGCAGTGCTAGAAGTAGCTCTGGAAACACCATATATTTT

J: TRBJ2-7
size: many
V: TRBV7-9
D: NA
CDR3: CASSRLPDEMYEQYF
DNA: TGTGCCAGCAGCCGCCTCCCGGACGAGATGTACGAGCAGTACTTC

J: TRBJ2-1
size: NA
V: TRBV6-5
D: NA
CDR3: CASSLYRGSEQFF
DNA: TGTGCCAGCAGTCTGTACCGGGGGAGCGAGCAGTTCTTC

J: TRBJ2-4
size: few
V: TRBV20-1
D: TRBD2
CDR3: CSASWLADPQDIQYF
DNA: TGCAGTGCTAGCTGGCTAGCGGATCCGCAGGACATTCAGTACTTC

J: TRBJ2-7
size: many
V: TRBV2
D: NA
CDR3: CASSANTRGPYEQYF
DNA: TGTGCCAGCAGTGCCAATACCCGAGGGCCCTACGAGCAGTACTTC

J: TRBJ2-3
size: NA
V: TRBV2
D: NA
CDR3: CASRRDRSGDTQYF
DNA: TGTGCCAGCAGACGAGACAGGTCGGGCGATACGCAGTATTTT

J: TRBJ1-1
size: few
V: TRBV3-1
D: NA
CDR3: CASSQVRIGNTEAFF
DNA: TGTGCCAGCAGCCAAGTTCGGATAGGGAACACTGAAGCTTTCTTT

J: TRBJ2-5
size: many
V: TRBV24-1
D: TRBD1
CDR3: CATSDPSRGQETQYF
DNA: TGTGCCACCAGTGATCCGAGCAGGGGGCAAGAGACCCAGTACTTC

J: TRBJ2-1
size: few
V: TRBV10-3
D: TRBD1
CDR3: CAIKGDSSYNEQFF
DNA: TGTGCCATCAAGGGGGACAGCTCCTACAATGAGCAGTTCTTC

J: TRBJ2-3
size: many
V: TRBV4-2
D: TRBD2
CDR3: CASSPRTSGKWTDTQYF
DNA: TGTGCCAGCAGCCCTAGGACTAGCGGGAAATGGACAGATACGCAGTATTTT

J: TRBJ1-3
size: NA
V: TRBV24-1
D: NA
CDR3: CATSDLSGNTIYF
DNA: TGTGCCACCAGTGATTTGTCTGGAAACACCATATATTTT

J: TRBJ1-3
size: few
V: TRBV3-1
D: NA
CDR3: CASSYTSEGTIYF
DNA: TGTGCCAGCAGCTATACTTCAGAGGGCACCATATATTTT

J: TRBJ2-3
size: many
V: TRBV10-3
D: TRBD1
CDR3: CASRDRGRNTQYF
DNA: TGTGCCAGTAGGGACAGGGGGCGAAATACGCAGTATTTT

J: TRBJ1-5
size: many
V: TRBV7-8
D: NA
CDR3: CASSGTTGERNQPQHF
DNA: TGTGCCAGCAGCGGAACGACGGGGGAGCGCAATCAGCCCCAGCATTTT

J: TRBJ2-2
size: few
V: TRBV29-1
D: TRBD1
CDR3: CSVWDRRANTGELFF
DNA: TGCAGCGTTTGGGACAGACGGGCGAACACCGGGGAGCTGTTTTTT

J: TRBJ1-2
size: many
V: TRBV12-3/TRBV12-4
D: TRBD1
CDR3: CASSLEGAGGYGYTF
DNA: TGTGCCAGCAGTTTAGAGGGGGCAGGAGGATATGGCTACACCTTC

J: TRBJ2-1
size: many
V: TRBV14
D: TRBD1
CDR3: CASSISGTGFYNEQFF
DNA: TGTGCCAGCAGCATTTCCGGGACAGGGTTCTACAATGAGCAGTTCTTC

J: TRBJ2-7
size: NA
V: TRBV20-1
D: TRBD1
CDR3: CSASPETGSSYEQYF
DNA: TGCAGTGCTAGCCCGGAGACAGGGAGCTCCTACGAGCAGTACTTC

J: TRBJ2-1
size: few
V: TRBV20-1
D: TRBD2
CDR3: CSADRPPGLAANYNEQFF
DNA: TGCAGTGCTGATCGGCCGCCGGGACTAGCGGCGAACTACAATGAGCAGTTCTTC

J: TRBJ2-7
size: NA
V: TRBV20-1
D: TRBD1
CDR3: CSARVRTGTYEQYF
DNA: TGCAGTGCTAGAGTCAGGACAGGGACATACGAGCAGTACTTC

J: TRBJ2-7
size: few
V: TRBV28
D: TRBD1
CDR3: CASSRPGQGRYEQYF
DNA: TGTGCCAGCAGTCGTCCGGGACAGGGGCGTTACGAGCAGTACTTC

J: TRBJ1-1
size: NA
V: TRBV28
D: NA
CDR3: CATQRSGGVTEAFF
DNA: TGTGCCACTCAACGAAGTGGGGGGGTTACTGAAGCTTTCTTT

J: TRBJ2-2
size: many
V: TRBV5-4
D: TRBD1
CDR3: CASSLAGTVYTGELFF
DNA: TGTGCCAGCAGCTTGGCAGGGACAGTCTACACCGGGGAGCTGTTTTTT

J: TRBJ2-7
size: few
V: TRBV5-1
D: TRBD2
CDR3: CASSFGGRGYEQYF
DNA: TGCGCCAGCAGCTTCGGCGGGAGGGGCTACGAGCAGTACTTC

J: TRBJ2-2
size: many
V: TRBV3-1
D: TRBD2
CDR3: CASSQEYALAGAGELFF
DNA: TGTGCCAGCAGCCAAGAATATGCCCTAGCGGGTGCCGGGGAGCTGTTTTTT

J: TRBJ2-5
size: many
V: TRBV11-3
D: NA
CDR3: CASSPPGKQETQYF
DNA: TGTGCCAGCAGCCCCCCAGGGAAGCAAGAGACCCAGTACTTC

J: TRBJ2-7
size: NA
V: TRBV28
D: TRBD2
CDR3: CASMLPLAGEDEQYF
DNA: TGTGCCAGCATGTTGCCCCTTGCGGGAGAGGACGAGCAGTACTTC

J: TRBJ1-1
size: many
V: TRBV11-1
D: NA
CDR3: CASSSARGWAFF
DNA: TGTGCCAGCAGCTCGGCCCGGGGGTGGGCTTTCTTT

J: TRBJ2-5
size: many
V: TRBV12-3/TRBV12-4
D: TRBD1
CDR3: CASNTGQRETQYF
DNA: TGTGCCAGCAACACGGGACAGAGAGAGACCCAGTACTTC

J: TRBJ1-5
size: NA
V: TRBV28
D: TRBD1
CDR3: CASSFAGSTGTGIDQPQHF
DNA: TGTGCCAGCAGTTTCGCAGGGTCGACGGGGACAGGGATAGATCAGCCCCAGCATTTT